This T cell receptor beta chain was captured by sequencing in a study of T and B cells in COVID-19 patients. Across the whole study: COVID-19 patients gave peripheral blood either during active infection or after recovery.

As to this clonotype: Its antigen is not known.

Multiplex PCR with BIOMED2 TRB-A/B primer pools amplified TRB rearrangements. In TCRdb, the multiplex PCR reads were re-called with MiXCR into one record per CDR3 protein. The sample consists of over 10,000 distinct CDR3 sequences, approximately 31% of them appearing once. Findings and caveats of the study: Patients with COVID-19 reportedly showed strongly skewed T cell receptor beta variable and joining gene usage.

In germline, CDR1 is DFQATT, CDR2 SNEGSKA (reference sequence). Trimming removed 8 bases from V and 1 base from J; junction bases left unmatched: 6. The CDR3 consists of 14 residues. Each TRB amplification used roughly 220-550 ng of genomic DNA from blood. The sample comprised blood. The V gene is TRBV20-1, the J gene TRBJ2-3, with TRBD2 identical over 10 bases. This receptor was identified in a human donor who had recovered from COVID-19. CDR3: CSTLAGVGTDTQYF. DNA for the CDR3: TGCAGTACCCTAGCGGGAGTGGGCACAGATACGCAGTATTTT.